This TCR beta chain was identified in a study of blood T cell repertoires in COVID-19. Background on the study: PBMCs, B-cell-depleted T cells, or T cells were the source of the cDNA or gDNA that made up the material.

This clone has just a few counts. In the authors' workflow: Scientists estimated how many nucleated cells there were by amplifying reference gene primers. TCRdb's copy holds only in-frame clones and misses some; the assay was immunoSEQ multiplex PCR. V, J and clone size reflect that table, while D and trimming were determined from the DNA. The sample contains 88,000 or so clones, approximately 80% of which appear only once. In germline, CDR1 is KGHSH, CDR2 LQKENI. The V and J ends lost 2 bases and 6 bases, in that order; junction bases with no gene match: 9. The CDR3 runs to 16 residues. Source material: peripheral blood. This clonotype was obtained from a human donor in a cohort sampled during active COVID-19. The chain recombines TRBV18 with TRBJ2-2; 7 bases align to TRBD2. CDR3 amino acids: CASSPKPAGTPGELFF. The CDR3 DNA sequence: TGTGCCAGCTCACCAAAGCCAGCGGGAACCCCCGGGGAGCTGTTTTTT.